The clone carrying this T cell receptor (beta chain) was seen repeatedly, ten times or more. The antigen is not known. The sample originates from a study of CD8 T cells in ankylosing spondylitis. Study-wide findings and caveats: As for the disease-linked clones, they showed a CD8+ phenotype and occurred at relatively low frequencies in peripheral blood. Prior work had noted some motif variants in reactive arthritis blood and synovial fluid. As reported, disease-linked clones showed significant enrichment in matched ankylosing spondylitis synovial fluid.

Each TCR beta library was made by quantitative 5'-RACE that incorporated molecular barcodes. TCRdb redid the calling of the 5' RACE reads with MiXCR, one entry per CDR3 protein. Of about 130,000 distinct CDR3 sequences detected, more than 9.5% appear once; the ten largest clones hold roughly 4.3%. Sequences were obtained from blood, either unsorted or a sorted T cell fraction (not recorded which). This clonotype was sampled from a female donor with ankylosing spondylitis or in good health (not recorded which).

CDR3 protein: CASSSQAPESSQYF. In DNA, the CDR3 is TGTGCCAGCAGCTCCCAGGCCCCCGAATCTTCGCAGTATTTT. The rearrangement uses TRBV3-1 and TRBJ2-3; D is ambiguous. CDR1 and CDR2 (germline): LGHDT, YNNKEL (reference sequence). V lost 5 bases and J 10 bases, leaving 19 bases between the germline ends. This CDR3 has 14 residues.